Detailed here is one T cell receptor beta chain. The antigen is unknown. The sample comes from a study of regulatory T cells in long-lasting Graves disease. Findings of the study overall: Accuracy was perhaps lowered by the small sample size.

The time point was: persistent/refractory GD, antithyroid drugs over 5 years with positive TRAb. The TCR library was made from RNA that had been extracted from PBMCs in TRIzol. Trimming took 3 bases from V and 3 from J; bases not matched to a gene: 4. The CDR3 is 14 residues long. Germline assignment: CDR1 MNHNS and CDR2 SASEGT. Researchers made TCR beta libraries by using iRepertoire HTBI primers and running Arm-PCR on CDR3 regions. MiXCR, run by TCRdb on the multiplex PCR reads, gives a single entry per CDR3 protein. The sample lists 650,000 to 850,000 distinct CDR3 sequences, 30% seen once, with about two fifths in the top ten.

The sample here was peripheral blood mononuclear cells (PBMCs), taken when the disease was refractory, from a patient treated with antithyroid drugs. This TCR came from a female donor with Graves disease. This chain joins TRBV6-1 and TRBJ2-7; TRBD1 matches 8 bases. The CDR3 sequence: CASSETGDRYEQYF. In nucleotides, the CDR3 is TGTGCCAGCAGTGAGACAGGGGATCGCTACGAGCAGTACTTC.